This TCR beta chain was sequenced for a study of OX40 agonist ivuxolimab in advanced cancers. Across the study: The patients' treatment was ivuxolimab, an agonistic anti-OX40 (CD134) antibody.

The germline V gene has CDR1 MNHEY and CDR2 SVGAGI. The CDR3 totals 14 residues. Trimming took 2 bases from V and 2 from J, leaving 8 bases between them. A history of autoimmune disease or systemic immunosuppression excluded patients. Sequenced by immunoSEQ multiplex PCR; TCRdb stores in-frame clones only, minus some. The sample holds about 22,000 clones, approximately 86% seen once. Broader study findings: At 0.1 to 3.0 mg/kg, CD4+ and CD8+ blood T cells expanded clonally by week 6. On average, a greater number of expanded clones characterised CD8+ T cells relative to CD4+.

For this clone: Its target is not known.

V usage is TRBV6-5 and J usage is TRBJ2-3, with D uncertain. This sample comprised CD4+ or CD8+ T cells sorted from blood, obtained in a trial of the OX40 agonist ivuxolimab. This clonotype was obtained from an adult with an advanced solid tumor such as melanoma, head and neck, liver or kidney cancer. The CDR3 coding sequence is TGTGCCAGCAGTTACCAGAGAACCACAGATACGCAGTATTTT. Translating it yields CASSYQRTTDTQYF.